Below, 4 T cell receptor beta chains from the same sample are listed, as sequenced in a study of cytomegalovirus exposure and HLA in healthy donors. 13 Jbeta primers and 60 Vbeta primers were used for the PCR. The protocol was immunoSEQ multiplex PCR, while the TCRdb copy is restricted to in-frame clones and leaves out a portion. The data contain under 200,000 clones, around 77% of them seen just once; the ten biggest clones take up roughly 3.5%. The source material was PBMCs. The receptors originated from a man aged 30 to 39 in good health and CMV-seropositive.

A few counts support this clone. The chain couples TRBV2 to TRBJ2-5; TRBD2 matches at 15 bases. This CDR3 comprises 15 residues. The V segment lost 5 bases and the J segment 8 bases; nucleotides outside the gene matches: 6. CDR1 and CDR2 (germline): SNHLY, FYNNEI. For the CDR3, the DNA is TGTGCCAGCAGTCAAGGACTAGCGGGGGGGTATACCCAGTACTTC. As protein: CASSQGLAGGYTQYF.

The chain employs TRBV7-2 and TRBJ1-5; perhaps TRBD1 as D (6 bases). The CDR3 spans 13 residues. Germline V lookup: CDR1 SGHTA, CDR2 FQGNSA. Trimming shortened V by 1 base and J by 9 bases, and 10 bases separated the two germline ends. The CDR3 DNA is TGTGCCAGCAGCTTAGAACAGGGAGCGCCCCAGCATTTT. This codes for CASSLEQGAPQHF.

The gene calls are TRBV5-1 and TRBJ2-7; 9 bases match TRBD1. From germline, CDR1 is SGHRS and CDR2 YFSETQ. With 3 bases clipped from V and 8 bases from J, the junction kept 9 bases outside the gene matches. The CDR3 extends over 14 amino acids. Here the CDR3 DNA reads TGCGCCAGCAGCTCTTGGACAGGGGAAAGGAAGCAGTACTTC. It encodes CASSSWTGERKQYF.

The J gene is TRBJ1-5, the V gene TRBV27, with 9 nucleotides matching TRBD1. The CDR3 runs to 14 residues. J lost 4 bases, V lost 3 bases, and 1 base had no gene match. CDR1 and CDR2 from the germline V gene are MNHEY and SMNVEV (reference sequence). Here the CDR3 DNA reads TGTGCCAGCAGTTTGACAGGGGGTAATCAGCCCCAGCATTTT. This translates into CASSLTGGNQPQHF.